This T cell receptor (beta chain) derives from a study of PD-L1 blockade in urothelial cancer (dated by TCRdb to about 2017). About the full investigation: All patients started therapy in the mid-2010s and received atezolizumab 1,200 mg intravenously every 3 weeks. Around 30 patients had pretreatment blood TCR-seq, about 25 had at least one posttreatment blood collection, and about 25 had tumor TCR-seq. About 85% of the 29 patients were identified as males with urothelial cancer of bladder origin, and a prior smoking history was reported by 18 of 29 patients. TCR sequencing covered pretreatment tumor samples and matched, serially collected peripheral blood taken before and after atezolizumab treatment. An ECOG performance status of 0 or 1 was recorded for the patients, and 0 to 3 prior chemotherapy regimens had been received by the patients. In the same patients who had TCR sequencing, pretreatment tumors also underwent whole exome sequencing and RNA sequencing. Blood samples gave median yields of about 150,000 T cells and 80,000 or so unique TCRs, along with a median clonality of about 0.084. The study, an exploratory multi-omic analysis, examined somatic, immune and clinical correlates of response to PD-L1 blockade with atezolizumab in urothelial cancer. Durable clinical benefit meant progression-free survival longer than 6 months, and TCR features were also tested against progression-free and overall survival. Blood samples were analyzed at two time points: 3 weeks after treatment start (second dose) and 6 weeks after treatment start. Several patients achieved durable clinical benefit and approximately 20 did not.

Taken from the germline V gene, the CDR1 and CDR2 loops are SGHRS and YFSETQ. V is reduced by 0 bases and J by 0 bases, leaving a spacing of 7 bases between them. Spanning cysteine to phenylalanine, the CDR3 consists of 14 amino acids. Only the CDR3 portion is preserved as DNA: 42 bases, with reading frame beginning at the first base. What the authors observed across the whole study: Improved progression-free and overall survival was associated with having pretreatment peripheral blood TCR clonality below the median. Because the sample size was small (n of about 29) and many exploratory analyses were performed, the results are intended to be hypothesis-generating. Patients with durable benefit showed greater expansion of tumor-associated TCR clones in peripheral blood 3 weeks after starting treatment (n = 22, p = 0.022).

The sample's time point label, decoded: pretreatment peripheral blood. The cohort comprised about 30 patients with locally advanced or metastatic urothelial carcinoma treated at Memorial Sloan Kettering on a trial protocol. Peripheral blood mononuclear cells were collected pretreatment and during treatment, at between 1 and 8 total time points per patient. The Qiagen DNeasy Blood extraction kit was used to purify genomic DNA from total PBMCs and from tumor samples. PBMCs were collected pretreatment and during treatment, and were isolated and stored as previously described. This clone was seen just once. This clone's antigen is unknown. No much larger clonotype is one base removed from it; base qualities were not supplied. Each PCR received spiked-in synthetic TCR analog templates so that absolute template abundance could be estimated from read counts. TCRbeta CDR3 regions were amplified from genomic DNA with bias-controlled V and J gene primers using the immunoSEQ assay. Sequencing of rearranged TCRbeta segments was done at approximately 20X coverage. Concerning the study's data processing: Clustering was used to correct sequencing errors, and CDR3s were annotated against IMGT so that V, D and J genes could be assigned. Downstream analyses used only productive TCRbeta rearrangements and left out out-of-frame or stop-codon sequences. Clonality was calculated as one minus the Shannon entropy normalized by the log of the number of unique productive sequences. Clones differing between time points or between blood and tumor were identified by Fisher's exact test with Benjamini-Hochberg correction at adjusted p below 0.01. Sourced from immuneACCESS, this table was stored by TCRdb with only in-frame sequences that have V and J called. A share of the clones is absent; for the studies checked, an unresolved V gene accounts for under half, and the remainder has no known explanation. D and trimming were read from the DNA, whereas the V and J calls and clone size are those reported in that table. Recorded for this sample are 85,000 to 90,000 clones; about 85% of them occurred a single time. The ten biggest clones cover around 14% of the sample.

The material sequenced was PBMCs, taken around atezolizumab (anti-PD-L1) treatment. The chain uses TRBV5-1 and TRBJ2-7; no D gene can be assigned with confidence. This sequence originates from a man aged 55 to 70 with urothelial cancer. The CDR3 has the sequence CASSLARGSYEQYF. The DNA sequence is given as TGCGCCAGCAGCTTGGCGCGTGGCTCCTACGAGCAGTACTTC.